Listed below are T cell receptor beta chains from one sample, sequenced in a study of cytomegalovirus exposure and HLA in healthy donors. TCRdb's table, derived via immunoSEQ multiplex PCR, lists solely in-frame clones and lacks some. The sample carries about 82,000 clones, around 77% recorded once. The sequenced sample was PBMCs. Every receptor here comes from a man in his fifties or sixties in good health and CMV-seronegative. The CDR3 runs from the conserved cysteine through the conserved F or W. The D gene is left open where the match is weak. Clone sizes are given selectively: once, few, many, or a class where the clone is expanded.

V	J	size	D	DNA	CDR3
TRBV18	TRBJ2-2	-	-	TGTGCCAGCTCCCACGAGCGGTTCTCCGGGGAGCTGTTTTTT	CASSHERFSGELFF
TRBV11-3	TRBJ2-6	-	-	TGTGCCAGCAGCTTTCTTGCCCAGGGGAGCTCTGGGGCCAACGTCCTGACTTTC	CASSFLAQGSSGANVLTF
TRBV7-2	TRBJ1-2	-	-	TGTGCCAGCAGCCTAGCCTTTAGAGGGAACAACTATGGCTACACCTTC	CASSLAFRGNNYGYTF
TRBV6-1	TRBJ2-7	-	-	TGTGCCAGCAGTGGAGCAGGTTTCTTAATGGAGGAGCAGTACTTC	CASSGAGFLMEEQYF
TRBV18	TRBJ2-7	few	-	TGTGCCAGCTCACCATCTGCGACAGGCTACGAGCAGTACTTC	CASSPSATGYEQYF
TRBV18	TRBJ2-7	-	TRBD1	TGTGCCAGCTCACAATCGGGACAGGCAGCCTCCTACGAGCAGTACTTC	CASSQSGQAASYEQYF
TRBV29-1	TRBJ1-1	few	-	TGCAGCGTTGAAGATCTGGCTAGCGTGAGAGGAGCTTTCTTT	CSVEDLASVRGAFF
TRBV4-3	TRBJ1-1	few	-	TGCGCCAGCAGCCAAGATCGTCGCAGCCGGGCTGAAGCTTTCTTT	CASSQDRRSRAEAFF
TRBV19	TRBJ1-3	few	-	TGTGCCAGTAGTATCCGTCCTAGCAGGATAAGGTGGGACACCATATATTTT	CASSIRPSRIRWDTIYF
TRBV9	TRBJ2-3	few	TRBD2	TGTGCCAGCGGGGGCGGGGGGGCTGGGACGACGCAGTATTTT	CASGGGGAGTTQYF
TRBV19	TRBJ1-1	-	-	TGTGCCAGTAGTATAGTTTTCGGAGGAAGGGGGGAAGCTTTCTTT	CASSIVFGGRGEAFF
TRBV7-9	TRBJ1-4	-	TRBD1	TGTGCCAGCAGCCCCGGGACAGAAAATGAAAAACTGTTTTTT	CASSPGTENEKLFF
TRBV9	TRBJ2-7	-	-	TGTGCCAGCAGCGTTACAGAAGCTACGAAGCAGTACTTC	CASSVTEATKQYF
TRBV9	TRBJ1-5	many	-	TGTGCCAGCAGCGCAGGTTCAGGGTCTGATCAGCCCCAGCATTTT	CASSAGSGSDQPQHF
TRBV5-5	TRBJ2-6	few	TRBD1	TGTGCCAGCAGTAGAACAGGGGACTCTGGGGCCAACGTCCTGACTTTC	CASSRTGDSGANVLTF
TRBV10-3	TRBJ2-7	few	TRBD2	TGTGCCATCGGCCGGGAGGGGTACGAGCAGTACTTC	CAIGREGYEQYF
TRBV9	TRBJ2-3	-	-	TGTGCCAGCAGCGTATTTGGGGCTACTAGCACAGATACGCAGTATTTT	CASSVFGATSTDTQYF
TRBV30	TRBJ2-1	-	-	TGTGCCTGGAGCCACATGGTAAACAATGAGCAGTTCTTC	CAWSHMVNNEQFF
TRBV29-1	TRBJ2-7	-	-	TGCGGCGGCGGGATCAGCTCCTACGAGCAGTACTTC	CGGGISSYEQYF
TRBV5-4	TRBJ2-7	once	-	TGTGCCAGCAGCTTGGGCGGGGACAGACGGCGCGAGCAGTACTTC	CASSLGGDRRREQYF
TRBV30	TRBJ1-4	-	-	TGTGCCTGGAGGAGCGCGGCGGTTGAAAAACTGTTTTTT	CAWRSAAVEKLFF
TRBV7-9	TRBJ1-1	-	-	TGTGCCAGCAGCTTCGCGGGGAACACTGAAGCTTTCTTT	CASSFAGNTEAFF
TRBV7-7	TRBJ2-1	-	TRBD2	TGTGCTAGCAGTTACCTCGGGGGGGGTGAGCAGTTCTTC	CASSYLGGGEQFF
TRBV14	TRBJ2-6	once	-	TGTGCCAGCAGTCCACCAGGGGCTGGGGCCAACGTCCTGACTTTC	CASSPPGAGANVLTF
TRBV4-2	TRBJ1-1	few	-	TGTGCCAGCAGCCAAGATTCGGTGAACACTGAAGCTTTCTTT	CASSQDSVNTEAFF
TRBV5-5	TRBJ2-2	-	-	TGTGCCAGCAGCTTGGAACAGGGGAACACCGGGGAGCTGTTTTTT	CASSLEQGNTGELFF
TRBV5-4	TRBJ2-4	-	TRBD2	TGTGCCAGCACCCAATGGGGGGGAGGAAACATTCAGTACTTC	CASTQWGGGNIQYF
TRBV4-2	TRBJ2-2	-	-	TGTGCCAGCAGCCAAGACACGGGGAACACCGGGGAGCTGTTTTTT	CASSQDTGNTGELFF
TRBV5-1	TRBJ2-7	-	TRBD1	TGCGCCAGCAGCTTGTCAACAGGCAGGGGGTACGAGCAGTACTTC	CASSLSTGRGYEQYF
TRBV27	TRBJ2-7	-	-	TGTGCCAGCAGTCCACAGGGAATCGCCTACGAGCAGTACTTC	CASSPQGIAYEQYF
TRBV6-5	TRBJ1-6	-	-	TGTGCCAGCAGACCAGACAGGATAAATAATTCACCCCTCCACTTT	CASRPDRINNSPLHF
TRBV4-2	TRBJ2-5	-	-	TGTGCCAGCAGCCAAGAGGGCAGGTCGGGGGAGACCCAGTACTTC	CASSQEGRSGETQYF
TRBV2	TRBJ2-7	-	TRBD1	TGTGCCAGCAGACGGGACAGCCTCTACGAGCAGTACTTC	CASRRDSLYEQYF
TRBV2	TRBJ2-1	few	-	TGTGCCAGCAGTGAAATTGGCCAGGGGGGCGGTGAGCAGTTCTTC	CASSEIGQGGGEQFF
TRBV6-5	TRBJ2-7	-	-	TGTGCCAGCAAGAAATTCTGGAGCTCCTACGAGCAGTACTTC	CASKKFWSSYEQYF
TRBV9	TRBJ2-3	-	-	TGTGCCAGCAGCAAACGACAGGGCACAGATACGCAGTATTTT	CASSKRQGTDTQYF
TRBV11-2	TRBJ2-3	-	TRBD1	TGTGCCAGCAGCTCCCCGGGACAGGGTTTCTATTTT	CASSSPGQGFYF
TRBV5-1	TRBJ2-3	-	TRBD1	TGCGCCAGCAACAGGGGTAGCACAGATACGCAGTATTTT	CASNRGSTDTQYF
TRBV13	TRBJ1-4	many	-	TGTGCCAGCAGCTTAGGCGCGAGGTTTGCAACTAATGAAAAACTGTTTTTT	CASSLGARFATNEKLFF
TRBV7-2	TRBJ2-7	-	TRBD1	TGTGCCAGCAACCCGTGGGGGGACAGGGGGCCTTACGAGCAGTACTTC	CASNPWGDRGPYEQYF
TRBV30	TRBJ1-1	-	TRBD1	TGTGCCTGGAGCCTTCGAACCCTGACAGGGGGGGACACTGAAGCTTTCTTT	CAWSLRTLTGGDTEAFF
TRBV4-3	TRBJ1-1	few	TRBD1	TGCGCCAGCAGCCAGCGGGACAGGGGCACTGAAGCTTTCTTT	CASSQRDRGTEAFF
TRBV2	TRBJ2-2	once	TRBD1	TGTGCCAGCCGAATCCACCGGGACAGTACCACCGGGGAGCTGTTTTTT	CASRIHRDSTTGELFF
TRBV30	TRBJ2-5	-	TRBD2	TGTGCCTGGGGGGAGGGGAGCGGGGGGGAAGAGACCCAGTACTTC	CAWGEGSGGEETQYF
TRBV15	TRBJ1-1	-	-	TGTGCCACCAGCTCCCGGCGAGGGGGCACTGAAGCTTTCTTT	CATSSRRGGTEAFF
TRBV5-6	TRBJ1-5	-	-	TGTGCCAGCAGCTCCGGGGGGCGTAGCAATCAGCCCCAGCATTTT	CASSSGGRSNQPQHF
TRBV29-1	TRBJ2-3	-	TRBD2	TGCAGCGTGGACGGACTAGCGGGGGTCGATACGCAGTATTTT	CSVDGLAGVDTQYF
TRBV30	TRBJ1-1	-	TRBD1	TGTGCCTGGAGAAAGACAGGGGGCGTAGCTTTCTTT	CAWRKTGGVAFF
TRBV19	TRBJ2-7	-	TRBD1	TGTGCCAGTAGTAAGGACAGGGCAAGCTCCTACGAGCAGTACTTC	CASSKDRASSYEQYF
TRBV25-1	TRBJ1-3	-	-	TGTGCCAGCAGTGAATGGATAGGGGAAGGAAACACCATATATTTT	CASSEWIGEGNTIYF
TRBV28	TRBJ1-2	few	TRBD1	TGTGCCAGCAGTCCACTAGGGGGACAGGGTTTGAATGGCTACACCTTC	CASSPLGGQGLNGYTF
TRBV5-4	TRBJ1-1	-	TRBD1	TGTGCCAGCAGCTCGGGCACCAAACAGGGGTACACTGAAGCTTTCTTT	CASSSGTKQGYTEAFF
TRBV6-1	TRBJ2-3	-	TRBD2	TGTGCCAGCAAGCGGGGAGAGGGCACAGATACGCAGTATTTT	CASKRGEGTDTQYF
TRBV25-1	TRBJ1-2	-	TRBD1	TGTGCCAGCAAGGGACAGGGGATTGGCTACACCTTC	CASKGQGIGYTF
TRBV6-1	TRBJ2-1	few	TRBD1	TGTGCCAGCAGATTCCGGGACAGGGTATTTGGTGAGCAGTTCTTC	CASRFRDRVFGEQFF
TRBV11-2	TRBJ2-1	-	-	TGTGCCAGCAGCTTAGCTGGACTGCCCAGCTGGTTCTTC	CASSLAGLPSWFF
TRBV27	TRBJ2-7	-	TRBD1	TGTGCCAGCAGCCGCTACGGATCGACAGGGGGCTACGAGCAGTACTTC	CASSRYGSTGGYEQYF
TRBV29-1	TRBJ2-1	-	-	TGCAGCGTTGCCCCAGCGCGGGCAGGTGCAAGACCCTGGGCTAGCAATGAGCAGTTCTTC	CSVAPARAGARPWASNEQFF
TRBV7-2	TRBJ1-1	few	TRBD1	TGTGCCAGCAGCTTCGACAGGGTTACTGAAGCTTTCTTT	CASSFDRVTEAFF